Included here is one T cell receptor (beta chain) sequence, with context. How the authors handled the data: Scientists estimated how many nucleated cells there were by amplifying reference gene primers. TCRdb's copy holds only in-frame clones and misses some; the assay was immunoSEQ multiplex PCR. That table furnishes V, J and clone size, whereas the DNA furnished D and trimming. Among some 230,000 clones listed, more than 65% were seen once. The sample comes from a study of blood T cell repertoires in COVID-19. In the study overall: From T cells, B-cell-depleted T cells, or PBMCs came the material, which was cDNA or gDNA.

The V end was cut by 6 bases, the J end by 4 bases, with 12 bases between. The CDR3 extends over 14 amino acids. Germline CDR1 is MNHEY and CDR2 is SVGAGI. The chain employs TRBV6-5 and TRBJ1-4; the D gene is possibly TRBD1 (6 bases). This receptor was identified in a woman under 40 who had recovered from COVID-19. The sequenced sample was peripheral blood. In DNA form, the CDR3 reads TGTGCCAGCAGCGGGACAAGCTTTAATGAAAAACTGTTTTTT. It specifies CASSGTSFNEKLFF.